Listed below are T cell receptor beta chains from one sample, sequenced in a study of blood T cell repertoires in COVID-19. Assay used: immunoSEQ multiplex PCR; TCRdb lists only in-frame clones, some missing. This sample has roughly 250,000 clones, with approximately 84% found just once. Sequenced input: peripheral blood. The origin of the receptors is a man in his fifties or sixties with active or convalescent COVID-19. Both conserved end residues are part of each CDR3. A D gene is named only where the DNA matches it firmly. Part of the rows lack a size; the others show once, few, many or a class for expanded clones.

d_gene: -; j_gene: TRBJ2-5; abundance: -; v_gene: TRBV9; len: 14; CDR3aa: CASSVGGQQETQYF; CDR3nt: TGTGCCAGCAGCGTAGGTGGGCAGCAAGAGACCCAGTACTTC
d_gene: TRBD1; j_gene: TRBJ1-5; abundance: -; v_gene: TRBV28; len: 17; CDR3aa: CASFRGQDIGGNQPQHF; CDR3nt: TGTGCCAGCTTCCGGGGACAGGATATCGGAGGCAATCAGCCCCAGCATTTT
d_gene: TRBD1; j_gene: TRBJ2-1; abundance: few; v_gene: TRBV5-8; len: 16; CDR3aa: CASSLAGDRAYNEQFF; CDR3nt: TGTGCCAGCAGCTTGGCTGGGGACAGGGCTTACAATGAGCAGTTCTTC
d_gene: -; j_gene: TRBJ2-5; abundance: -; v_gene: TRBV7-3; len: 15; CDR3aa: CASSFGQGWYEPQYF; CDR3nt: TGTGCCAGCAGCTTTGGGCAGGGCTGGTATGAGCCCCAGTACTTC
d_gene: -; j_gene: TRBJ1-1; abundance: few; v_gene: TRBV7-8; len: 13; CDR3aa: CASSLKGDTEAFF; CDR3nt: TGTGCCAGCAGCTTAAAAGGGGACACTGAAGCTTTCTTT
d_gene: TRBD2; j_gene: TRBJ2-2; abundance: -; v_gene: TRBV11-3; len: 14; CDR3aa: CASRRASGTGELFF; CDR3nt: TGTGCCAGCAGAAGGGCTAGCGGCACCGGGGAGCTGTTTTTT
d_gene: TRBD1; j_gene: TRBJ1-6; abundance: -; v_gene: TRBV19; len: 16; CDR3aa: CASSNRDRGSNSPLHF; CDR3nt: TGTGCCAGTAGTAACCGGGACAGGGGATCGAATTCACCCCTCCACTTT
d_gene: -; j_gene: TRBJ2-7; abundance: -; v_gene: TRBV6-1; len: 14; CDR3aa: CASSESGGAGEQYF; CDR3nt: TGTGCCAGCAGTGAATCCGGAGGGGCCGGCGAGCAGTACTTC
d_gene: -; j_gene: TRBJ1-6; abundance: -; v_gene: TRBV5-1; len: 14; CDR3aa: CASSLGQGRTPLHF; CDR3nt: TGCGCCAGCAGCCTCGGGCAGGGGAGAACACCCCTCCACTTT
d_gene: -; j_gene: TRBJ2-2; abundance: -; v_gene: TRBV16; len: 14; CDR3aa: CASMSLRGTGELFF; CDR3nt: TGTGCCAGCATGTCGCTAAGGGGCACCGGGGAGCTGTTTTTT
d_gene: -; j_gene: TRBJ1-4; abundance: -; v_gene: TRBV7-2; len: 13; CDR3aa: CASSLNGARKLFF; CDR3nt: TGTGCCAGCAGCTTAAATGGGGCACGAAAACTGTTTTTT
d_gene: TRBD2; j_gene: TRBJ2-7; abundance: once; v_gene: TRBV7-8; len: 16; CDR3aa: CASSSGTSGLPYEQYF; CDR3nt: TGTGCCAGCAGCTCAGGGACTAGCGGGTTACCCTACGAGCAGTACTTC
d_gene: -; j_gene: TRBJ1-1; abundance: -; v_gene: TRBV28; len: 18; CDR3aa: CASSAIPYGGRLNTEAFF; CDR3nt: TGTGCCAGCAGTGCAATTCCCTACGGCGGGCGCCTGAACACTGAAGCTTTCTTT
d_gene: TRBD2; j_gene: TRBJ2-1; abundance: -; v_gene: TRBV28; len: 14; CDR3aa: CASSPSGRENEQFF; CDR3nt: TGTGCCAGCAGCCCCTCGGGGAGGGAAAATGAGCAGTTCTTC
d_gene: -; j_gene: TRBJ1-1; abundance: -; v_gene: TRBV5-1; len: 14; CDR3aa: CASSAEVSDTEAFF; CDR3nt: TGCGCCAGCAGTGCTGAGGTCTCGGACACTGAAGCTTTCTTT
d_gene: TRBD1; j_gene: TRBJ1-4; abundance: -; v_gene: TRBV7-9; len: 17; CDR3aa: CASSFRDRGLVNEKLFF; CDR3nt: TGTGCCAGCAGCTTCCGGGACAGGGGGCTAGTTAATGAAAAACTGTTTTTT
d_gene: TRBD2; j_gene: TRBJ2-7; abundance: few; v_gene: TRBV4-2; len: 15; CDR3aa: CASSQDVGTSGEQYF; CDR3nt: TGTGCCAGCAGCCAAGATGTGGGGACTAGCGGAGAGCAGTACTTC
d_gene: TRBD1; j_gene: TRBJ1-1; abundance: -; v_gene: TRBV18; len: 13; CDR3aa: CASSGQGGTEAFF; CDR3nt: TGTGCCAGTTCGGGACAGGGGGGCACTGAAGCTTTCTTT
d_gene: -; j_gene: TRBJ2-3; abundance: once; v_gene: TRBV2; len: 16; CDR3aa: CASSEYGGQRADTQYF; CDR3nt: TGTGCCAGCAGTGAATACGGGGGGCAGAGGGCAGATACGCAGTATTTT
d_gene: TRBD1; j_gene: TRBJ2-3; abundance: -; v_gene: TRBV7-6; len: 17; CDR3aa: CASSSSRDRVSPDTQYF; CDR3nt: TGTGCCAGCAGCTCAAGCCGGGACAGGGTTAGCCCAGATACGCAGTATTTT
d_gene: -; j_gene: TRBJ2-5; abundance: -; v_gene: TRBV13; len: 17; CDR3aa: CASSEKRAQPTQETQYF; CDR3nt: TGTGCCAGCAGCGAGAAGCGGGCGCAACCCACACAAGAGACCCAGTACTTC
d_gene: -; j_gene: TRBJ1-3; abundance: -; v_gene: TRBV6-5; len: 15; CDR3aa: CASSYGFSSGNTIYF; CDR3nt: TGTGCCAGCAGTTACGGCTTCAGCTCTGGAAACACCATATATTTT
d_gene: TRBD2; j_gene: TRBJ2-5; abundance: once; v_gene: TRBV19; len: 17; CDR3aa: CASSRTPTSGGGETQYF; CDR3nt: TGTGCCAGTAGCCGGACCCCAACTAGCGGGGGGGGCGAGACCCAGTACTTC
d_gene: -; j_gene: TRBJ1-1; abundance: -; v_gene: TRBV1; len: 16; CDR3aa: CTSSPSGGANRTEAFF; CDR3nt: TGCACCAGCAGCCCTTCGGGGGGCGCAAATCGCACTGAAGCTTTCTTT
d_gene: TRBD2; j_gene: TRBJ2-3; abundance: -; v_gene: TRBV11-2; len: 15; CDR3aa: CASSLLAGSTDTQYF; CDR3nt: TGTGCCAGCAGCTTATTAGCGGGGAGCACAGATACGCAGTATTTT
d_gene: TRBD2; j_gene: TRBJ2-5; abundance: -; v_gene: TRBV3-1/TRBV3-2; len: 16; CDR3aa: CASSQLSGGLGETQYF; CDR3nt: TGTGCCAGCAGCCAACTTAGCGGGGGCCTAGGGGAGACCCAGTACTTC
d_gene: TRBD1; j_gene: TRBJ2-4; abundance: -; v_gene: TRBV5-1; len: 12; CDR3aa: CASSLGGQAQYF; CDR3nt: TGCGCCAGCAGCTTGGGGGGACAGGCTCAGTACTTC
d_gene: TRBD1; j_gene: TRBJ2-7; abundance: -; v_gene: TRBV6-2/TRBV6-3; len: 15; CDR3aa: CASSITGTGRHEQYF; CDR3nt: TGTGCCAGCAGCATAACCGGGACAGGGCGACACGAGCAGTACTTC
d_gene: -; j_gene: TRBJ2-3; abundance: -; v_gene: TRBV7-3; len: 14; CDR3aa: CASSLQRSADTQYF; CDR3nt: TGTGCCAGCAGCTTACAGAGGTCGGCAGATACGCAGTATTTT
d_gene: -; j_gene: TRBJ2-2; abundance: -; v_gene: TRBV19; len: 15; CDR3aa: CASSQGGRDTGELFF; CDR3nt: TGTGCCAGTAGTCAGGGGGGTCGGGACACCGGGGAGCTGTTTTTT
d_gene: TRBD1; j_gene: TRBJ2-2; abundance: -; v_gene: TRBV28; len: 15; CDR3aa: CASSLAGGRVGELFF; CDR3nt: TGTGCCAGCAGTTTGGCAGGGGGCCGAGTCGGGGAGCTGTTTTTT
d_gene: -; j_gene: TRBJ1-6; abundance: -; v_gene: TRBV5-1; len: 15; CDR3aa: CASSLVGGHNSPLHF; CDR3nt: TGCGCCAGCAGCTTGGTTGGGGGCCATAATTCACCCCTCCACTTT
d_gene: -; j_gene: TRBJ1-2; abundance: few; v_gene: TRBV2; len: 11; CDR3aa: CASPSGYGYTF; CDR3nt: TGTGCCAGCCCATCAGGGTATGGCTACACCTTC
d_gene: -; j_gene: TRBJ1-2; abundance: -; v_gene: TRBV4-1; len: 16; CDR3aa: CASSQRLARGDYGYTF; CDR3nt: TGCGCCAGCAGCCAACGTCTCGCCAGGGGAGACTATGGCTACACCTTC
d_gene: -; j_gene: TRBJ1-1; abundance: -; v_gene: TRBV6-5; len: 15; CDR3aa: CASRPRQALNTEAFF; CDR3nt: TGTGCCAGCAGACCGCGACAGGCATTGAACACTGAAGCTTTCTTT
d_gene: TRBD1; j_gene: TRBJ2-3; abundance: -; v_gene: TRBV7-9; len: 15; CDR3aa: CASSLRGLYTDTQYF; CDR3nt: TGTGCCAGCAGCCTCAGGGGGCTCTATACAGATACGCAGTATTTT
d_gene: TRBD2; j_gene: TRBJ2-3; abundance: -; v_gene: TRBV9; len: 16; CDR3aa: CASSRPRGGRVDTQYF; CDR3nt: TGTGCCAGCAGCCGTCCTCGGGGGGGCAGGGTAGATACGCAGTATTTT
d_gene: -; j_gene: TRBJ1-5; abundance: -; v_gene: TRBV30; len: 16; CDR3aa: CAWSVKGSGSNQPQHF; CDR3nt: TGTGCCTGGAGTGTAAAGGGATCAGGGAGCAATCAGCCCCAGCATTTT
d_gene: -; j_gene: TRBJ2-5; abundance: -; v_gene: TRBV9; len: 13; CDR3aa: CASSNSGKETQYF; CDR3nt: TGTGCCAGCAGCAACTCAGGGAAAGAGACCCAGTACTTC
d_gene: -; j_gene: TRBJ1-1; abundance: -; v_gene: TRBV10-1; len: 12; CDR3aa: CASGADGTEAFF; CDR3nt: TGCGCCAGCGGAGCGGACGGCACTGAAGCTTTCTTT
d_gene: -; j_gene: TRBJ1-1; abundance: once; v_gene: TRBV6-4; len: 13; CDR3aa: CASSETGNTEAFF; CDR3nt: TGTGCCAGCAGCGAGACAGGGAACACTGAAGCTTTCTTT
d_gene: TRBD2; j_gene: TRBJ2-3; abundance: -; v_gene: TRBV7-6; len: 14; CDR3aa: CASSLGGGADTQYF; CDR3nt: TGTGCCAGCAGCTTAGGCGGGGGGGCAGATACGCAGTATTTT
d_gene: -; j_gene: TRBJ1-6; abundance: -; v_gene: TRBV4-2; len: 20; CDR3aa: CASTQARTPNKSSYNSPLHF; CDR3nt: TGTGCCAGCACCCAAGCTAGGACACCGAACAAGTCCTCCTATAATTCACCCCTCCACTTT
d_gene: -; j_gene: TRBJ1-3; abundance: -; v_gene: TRBV10-3; len: 13; CDR3aa: CAIGQLTGNTIYF; CDR3nt: TGTGCCATCGGACAGCTTACTGGAAACACCATATATTTT
d_gene: TRBD2; j_gene: TRBJ2-5; abundance: -; v_gene: TRBV7-2; len: 16; CDR3aa: CASSPLAGGFQETQYF; CDR3nt: TGTGCCAGCAGCCCACTAGCGGGGGGCTTTCAAGAGACCCAGTACTTC
d_gene: -; j_gene: TRBJ2-1; abundance: -; v_gene: TRBV7-3; len: 10; CDR3aa: CASTPGEQFF; CDR3nt: TGTGCCAGCACCCCGGGTGAGCAGTTCTTC
d_gene: -; j_gene: TRBJ1-1; abundance: -; v_gene: TRBV9; len: 17; CDR3aa: CASSVVDSGIGRTEAFF; CDR3nt: TGTGCCAGCAGCGTAGTGGATTCGGGAATAGGCAGGACTGAAGCTTTCTTT
d_gene: -; j_gene: TRBJ1-1; abundance: -; v_gene: TRBV6-5; len: 12; CDR3aa: CASRPGNTEAFF; CDR3nt: TGTGCCAGCAGGCCAGGAAACACTGAAGCTTTCTTT
d_gene: TRBD1; j_gene: TRBJ2-2; abundance: -; v_gene: TRBV29-1; len: 15; CDR3aa: CSVGQGKLGTGELFF; CDR3nt: TGCAGCGTTGGACAGGGGAAATTGGGCACCGGGGAGCTGTTTTTT
d_gene: TRBD1; j_gene: TRBJ1-4; abundance: -; v_gene: TRBV6-5; len: 13; CDR3aa: CASSLTGVEKLFF; CDR3nt: TGTGCCAGCAGTTTGACAGGGGTTGAAAAACTGTTTTTT
d_gene: TRBD1; j_gene: TRBJ1-5; abundance: -; v_gene: TRBV6-5; len: 13; CDR3aa: CAIWDRDGQPQHF; CDR3nt: TGTGCCATCTGGGACAGGGACGGTCAGCCCCAGCATTTT
d_gene: TRBD2; j_gene: TRBJ2-1; abundance: -; v_gene: TRBV6-2/TRBV6-3; len: 19; CDR3aa: CASSPNSGRGAGSYNEQFF; CDR3nt: TGTGCCAGCAGCCCTAACTCCGGGCGGGGGGCCGGATCCTACAATGAGCAGTTCTTC
d_gene: -; j_gene: TRBJ1-1; abundance: -; v_gene: TRBV9; len: 14; CDR3aa: CASSVGTGSTEAFF; CDR3nt: TGTGCCAGCAGCGTAGGAACAGGGAGCACTGAAGCTTTCTTT
d_gene: TRBD1; j_gene: TRBJ1-3; abundance: -; v_gene: TRBV4-2; len: 17; CDR3aa: CASSQVVDRGSGNTIYF; CDR3nt: TGTGCCAGCAGCCAAGTCGTGGACAGGGGAAGTGGAAACACCATATATTTT
d_gene: TRBD2; j_gene: TRBJ2-1; abundance: -; v_gene: TRBV28; len: 15; CDR3aa: CASTPSGSSYNEQFF; CDR3nt: TGTGCCAGCACCCCTAGCGGAAGCTCCTACAATGAGCAGTTCTTC
d_gene: TRBD1; j_gene: TRBJ1-2; abundance: -; v_gene: TRBV19; len: 14; CDR3aa: CASSRQGTLGGYTF; CDR3nt: TGTGCCAGTAGCCGACAGGGAACTCTGGGAGGCTACACCTTC